The text below deals with one TCR beta chain. This sample was included in a study of OX40 agonist ivuxolimab in advanced cancers. Whole-study context: Aged roughly 23 to 85 with a mean of about 63 years, they were more than 80% male. Three patients, one with hepatocellular carcinoma and two with cutaneous melanoma, responded partially.

The CDR3 is 12 amino acids. Germline CDR1 reads GTSNPN; CDR2 reads SVGIG (reference sequence). V was cut by 4 bases and J by 4 bases, with 5 bases left in between. Produced via immunoSEQ multiplex PCR; TCRdb's table is partial and in-frame only. The sample consists of 30,000 to 40,000 clones, roughly 84% of them appearing once. This sample comprised CD4+ or CD8+ T cells sorted from blood, obtained in a trial of the OX40 agonist ivuxolimab. This TCR came from an adult with an advanced solid tumor such as melanoma, head and neck, liver or kidney cancer. The V gene is TRBV30, the J gene TRBJ2-6; D ambiguous. CDR3 DNA: TGTGCCTGGAACCAGGGGGCCAACGTCCTGACTTTC. Residues: CAWNQGANVLTF.